This is a list of T cell receptor beta chains from one sample in a study of blood T cell repertoires in COVID-19. Method: immunoSEQ multiplex PCR; TCRdb's copy keeps in-frame clones and lacks some. The table has about 36,000 clones, just under 80% seen once. The sequenced sample consisted of peripheral blood. Every receptor here comes from a man aged 60 to 69 with acute or convalescent COVID-19. Each CDR3 is given with its conserved first and last residue. D genes are given only for firm matches. Part of the rows lack a size; the others show once, few, many or a class for expanded clones.

J gene | V gene | clone size | D gene | CDR3 protein | CDR3 DNA
TRBJ2-5 | TRBV5-6 | . | TRBD1 | CASSLWTGEETQYF | TGTGCCAGCAGCCTCTGGACAGGGGAAGAGACCCAGTACTTC
TRBJ1-5 | TRBV6-5 | . | . | CASSYSRVQPQHF | TGTGCCAGCAGTTACAGCCGGGTTCAGCCCCAGCATTTT
TRBJ2-1 | TRBV15 | . | TRBD2 | CATSRRLAGGDNEQFF | TGTGCCACCAGCAGGCGACTAGCGGGAGGAGACAATGAGCAGTTCTTC
TRBJ2-7 | TRBV10-3 | . | TRBD2 | CAISEALAGVYEQYF | TGTGCCATCAGTGAGGCTCTAGCGGGAGTCTACGAGCAGTACTTC
TRBJ2-1 | TRBV9 | once | TRBD2 | CASTAGAIHNEQFF | TGTGCCAGCACAGCGGGAGCAATCCACAATGAGCAGTTCTTC
TRBJ2-3 | TRBV12-5 | . | . | CASGLVISGLWTDTQYF | TGTGCTAGTGGTTTGGTAATTTCAGGGCTTTGGACAGATACGCAGTATTTT
TRBJ2-3 | TRBV28 | . | . | CASSLRQSWDTQYF | TGTGCCAGCAGTCTTAGACAGTCTTGGGATACGCAGTATTTT
TRBJ2-5 | TRBV24-1 | once | . | CATSDAGTQYF | TGTGCCACCAGTGATGCAGGGACCCAGTACTTC
TRBJ1-5 | TRBV6-5 | . | . | CASQPDSFNQPQHF | TGTGCCAGCCAACCGGACAGCTTCAATCAGCCCCAGCATTTT
TRBJ1-1 | TRBV5-1 | . | TRBD1 | CASSEDRVHEAFF | TGCGCCAGCAGCGAGGACAGGGTGCATGAAGCTTTCTTT
TRBJ1-3 | TRBV28 | . | . | CASSLGSVSGNTIYF | TGTGCCAGCAGTTTAGGCTCAGTCTCTGGAAACACCATATATTTT
TRBJ1-2 | TRBV6-5 | . | . | CATRTVVGYGYTF | TGTGCCACCAGGACTGTCGTAGGCTATGGCTACACCTTC
TRBJ2-2 | TRBV3-1/TRBV3-2 | . | . | CASSFPGLGNTGELFF | TGTGCCAGCAGCTTTCCGGGACTGGGGAACACCGGGGAGCTGTTTTTT
TRBJ2-7 | TRBV29-1 | many | . | CSVVRGSEQYF | TGCAGCGTTGTGCGGGGTAGCGAGCAGTACTTC
TRBJ2-2 | TRBV24-1 | . | TRBD1 | CATSDFRTGVTGELFF | TGTGCCACCAGTGATTTTAGGACAGGGGTCACCGGGGAGCTGTTTTTT
TRBJ2-3 | TRBV7-2 | . | TRBD1 | CASSLRTGGTDTQYF | TGTGCCAGCAGCTTAAGAACAGGGGGCACAGATACGCAGTATTTT
TRBJ1-2 | TRBV28 | . | . | CASSNYRNWGYTF | TGTGCCAGCAGCAACTACAGGAATTGGGGCTACACCTTC
TRBJ2-5 | TRBV27 | few | . | CASSLSIGRAGQETQYF | TGTGCCAGCAGTTTATCGATTGGTAGGGCAGGGCAAGAGACCCAGTACTTC
TRBJ1-3 | TRBV5-1 | once | . | CASSPREALGSGNTIYF | TGCGCCAGCAGCCCTAGGGAGGCCCTGGGCTCTGGAAACACCATATATTTT
TRBJ2-7 | TRBV5-1 | . | . | CASSLAGGVLDEQYF | TGCGCCAGCAGCTTGGCGGGTGGTGTTCTCGACGAGCAGTACTTC
TRBJ2-5 | TRBV27 | . | . | CASSLQGFETQYF | TGTGCCAGCAGTCTGCAGGGGTTTGAGACCCAGTACTTC
TRBJ2-2 | TRBV5-1 | . | . | CASSLVSGFNGELFF | TGCGCCAGCAGCTTGGTGTCCGGTTTTAACGGGGAGCTGTTTTTT
TRBJ1-5 | TRBV19 | . | TRBD1 | CASSSQGAGNQPQHF | TGTGCCAGTAGTTCACAGGGGGCTGGGAATCAGCCCCAGCATTTT
TRBJ2-5 | TRBV3-1/TRBV3-2 | . | TRBD1 | CASSQTGTGQETQYF | TGTGCCAGCAGCCAAACCGGGACAGGGCAAGAGACCCAGTACTTC
TRBJ1-1 | TRBV4-2 | . | . | CASSQEPGNTEAFF | TGTGCCAGCAGCCAAGAACCAGGGAACACTGAAGCTTTCTTT
TRBJ2-1 | TRBV10-2 | . | TRBD1 | CASSEIPGTGAPEQFF | TGCGCCAGCAGTGAGATTCCCGGGACAGGGGCCCCCGAGCAGTTCTTC
TRBJ1-4 | TRBV6-1 | . | . | CASSEFRGTNEKLFF | TGTGCCAGCAGTGAGTTTAGGGGGACTAATGAAAAACTGTTTTTT
TRBJ1-2 | TRBV28 | . | . | CASSWARQGYTF | TGTGCCAGCAGTTGGGCCCGCCAGGGCTACACCTTC
TRBJ1-5 | TRBV6-5 | . | . | CASSSFRANNQPQHF | TGTGCCAGCAGTTCGTTCAGGGCGAACAATCAGCCCCAGCATTTT
TRBJ2-3 | TRBV6-6 | . | . | CASSYARGDTQYF | TGTGCCAGCAGTTATGCAAGGGGAGATACGCAGTATTTT
TRBJ1-1 | TRBV21-1 | . | . | CASSLHLYRGGGVGCTEAFF | TGTGCCAGCAGCCTCCACCTTTACCGAGGAGGGGGGGTAGGCTGCACTGAAGCTTTCTTT
TRBJ2-7 | TRBV2 | . | . | CASSAETGYGEEYF | TGTGCCAGCAGTGCGGAGACTGGTTATGGTGAGGAGTACTTC
TRBJ2-7 | TRBV21-1 | once | . | CASSKVRLAGRSYEQYF | TGTGCCAGCAGCAAAGTACGACTAGCGGGAAGGTCCTACGAGCAGTACTTC
TRBJ2-2 | TRBV19 | . | TRBD1 | CASSESHGTANTGELFF | TGTGCCAGTAGTGAGTCTCATGGGACAGCGAACACCGGGGAGCTGTTTTTT
TRBJ2-3 | TRBV6-2/TRBV6-3 | once | . | CASSYGHGGTFTQYF | TGTGCCAGCAGTTACGGTCACGGGGGTACTTTTACGCAGTATTTT
TRBJ2-2 | TRBV12-5 | . | TRBD2 | CASGLAIAGGQTGELFF | TGTGCTAGTGGTTTGGCAATAGCGGGAGGACAAACCGGGGAGCTGTTTTTT
TRBJ2-1 | TRBV9 | . | . | CASSLTHRLFF | TGTGCCAGCAGCCTTACGCATCGGTTGTTCTTC
TRBJ1-1 | TRBV9 | . | TRBD1 | CASSVGTGKTVAFF | TGTGCCAGCAGCGTGGGGACAGGAAAAACGGTAGCTTTCTTT
TRBJ2-5 | TRBV6-5 | . | . | CASSYFRGVIETQYF | TGTGCCAGCAGTTACTTCAGGGGGGTCATAGAGACCCAGTACTTC
TRBJ2-5 | TRBV28 | . | . | CASTSRGASETQYF | TGTGCCAGCACCTCACGGGGGGCGTCGGAGACCCAGTACTTC